Below are 16 T cell receptor beta chains sequenced from a single sample in a study of OX40 agonist ivuxolimab in advanced cancers. Libraries were prepared by immunoSEQ multiplex PCR; TCRdb keeps only in-frame clonotypes and omits some of them. The table has about 100,000 clones, approximately 89% seen once. This sample comprised CD4+ or CD8+ T cells sorted from blood, obtained in a trial of the OX40 agonist ivuxolimab. These receptors originate from an adult with an advanced solid tumor such as melanoma, head and neck, liver or kidney cancer.

The chain combines TRBV19 with TRBJ2-4; unclear D gene. The CDR3 is 15 residues long. From germline, CDR1 is LNHDA and CDR2 SQIVND (reference sequence). V was shortened by 4 bases and J by 2 bases, with 12 bases between the two germline ends. As DNA, the CDR3 is TGTGCCAGTAGTACTCTTCGCAAATCCAAAAACATTCAGTACTTC. This gives the protein CASSTLRKSKNIQYF.

This chain uses TRBV11-2 with TRBJ2-3; 9 bases are shared with TRBD2. Germline V gene lookup returns CDR1 SGHAT and CDR2 FQNNGV. V trimming: 2 bases; J trimming: 1 base; junction bases outside the gene matches: 7. The CDR3 runs 17 residues. The CDR3: CASSLSGGGAGTDTQYF. As DNA, the CDR3 is TGTGCCAGCAGCTTATCTGGCGGGGGGGCGGGCACAGATACGCAGTATTTT.

V is TRBV25-1 and J is TRBJ2-2; 7 positions agree with TRBD1. Per the germline V gene, CDR1 is MGHDK and CDR2 is SYGVNS. V lost 6 bases, J lost 7 bases, and 8 bases stayed unmatched. The CDR3 is 14 amino acids. DNA for the CDR3: TGTGCCAGCAGAGACGACAGGGTTGGCGGGGAGCTGTTTTTT. Its translation is CASRDDRVGGELFF.

The genes are TRBV5-8 and TRBJ1-5; 11 nucleotides line up with TRBD1. The trim removed 3 bases at V and 3 bases at J, leaving 5 bases unmatched. The CDR3 is 16 amino acids. Germline CDR1 and CDR2: SGHTS and YDEGEE. The CDR3 reads CASSWDRGTHNQPQHF. DNA of the CDR3: TGTGCCAGCAGCTGGGACAGGGGGACTCACAATCAGCCCCAGCATTTT.

This clone was found once. The chain employs TRBV19 and TRBJ1-2; a possible D gene is TRBD1 (5 bases). The CDR3 is made up of 14 amino acids. V was pared by 7 bases and J by 6 bases, with 18 bases between. Germline V lookup: CDR1 LNHDA, CDR2 SQIVND (reference sequence). The CDR3 bases are TGTGCCAGTAACCACCTATCCGGGACTAATGGCTACACCTTC. It encodes CASNHLSGTNGYTF.

CDR3 protein: CASSPSVKRGTGELFF. The DNA for the CDR3 is TGTGCCAGCAGCCCCAGCGTTAAAAGAGGGACCGGGGAGCTGTTTTTT. The chain has TRBV11-2 and TRBJ2-2; a weak D match, TRBD2 (5 bases). The V end was cut by 5 bases, the J end by 5 bases, with 18 bases between. Per germline, CDR1 SGHAT and CDR2 FQNNGV. CDR3 length: 16 amino acids.

The V gene is TRBV30, the J gene TRBJ2-7, with D hard to call. The germline V gene has CDR1 GTSNPN and CDR2 SVGIG (reference sequence). V lost 4 bases, J lost 1 base, and 8 bases lay in between. CDR3 length equals 12 residues. In DNA, the CDR3 is TGTGCCTGGAACAAGGGATCCTACGAGCAGTACTTC. Translation: CAWNKGSYEQYF.

The rearrangement uses TRBV7-2 and TRBJ1-3; D is unresolved. CDR3 length: 13 residues. Germline V gene lookup returns CDR1 SGHTA and CDR2 FQGNSA. V was clipped by 1 base and J by 4 bases, with 5 bases between them. Here the CDR3 DNA reads TGTGCCAGCAGCTTAGGAGGGGGAAACACCATATATTTT. It is translated as CASSLGGGNTIYF.

Here the CDR3 DNA reads TGTGCCATCAGTGAAGATGACTATGGCTACACCTTC. This codes for CAISEDDYGYTF. This chain uses TRBV10-3 with TRBJ1-2; no firm D call. The CDR3 runs to 12 residues. The V and J ends lost 3 bases and 3 bases respectively, with 5 bases between them. Germline V CDR1 and CDR2: ENHRY, SYGVKD.

The chain combines TRBV19 with TRBJ1-5; D unclear. The CDR3 runs to 13 residues. Germline assignment: CDR1 LNHDA and CDR2 SQIVND (reference sequence). Between the trimmed V and J ends, which lost 5 bases and 3 bases, there was a span of 8 bases. The chain's CDR3 is CASSGSDNQPQHF. DNA for the CDR3: TGTGCCAGTAGTGGGTCCGACAATCAGCCCCAGCATTTT.

V usage is TRBV5-1 and J usage is TRBJ1-1; D gene uncertain. Germline V gene data show CDR1 as SGHRS and CDR2 as YFSETQ. CDR3 length: 13 amino acids. The V gene lost 6 bases and the J gene lost 5 bases, with 14 bases spanning the gap. The CDR3 sequence: CASTRDYRTEAFF. In DNA form, the CDR3 reads TGCGCCAGCACCCGCGATTACCGGACTGAAGCTTTCTTT.

The genes are TRBV19 and TRBJ1-2, with unresolved D. The CDR3 sequence is 13 residues long. Germline V gives CDR1 LNHDA, CDR2 SQIVND (reference sequence). V was trimmed by 6 bases and J by 4 bases, leaving 12 bases between them. The CDR3 DNA reads TGTGCCAGTAGAACCACTCTGAGCTATGGCTACACCTTC. Protein product: CASRTTLSYGYTF. Based on the CDR3 plus reference TRBV19 and TRBJ1-2, the full variable domain is DGGITQSPKYLFRKEGQNVTLSCEQNLNHDAMYWYRQDPGQGLRLIYYSQIVNDFQKGDIAEGYSVSREKKESFPLTVTSAQKNPTAFYLCASRTTLSYGYTFGSGTRLTVV.

The chain links TRBV30 to TRBJ2-1; D is possibly TRBD1 or TRBD2 (5 bases each). The germline V gene encodes CDR1 GTSNPN and CDR2 SVGIG (reference sequence). There are 12 residues in the CDR3. V gave up 5 bases and J gave up 3 bases, with 8 bases separating them. CDR3 DNA: TGTGCCTGGGGGGCGGGCTACAATGAGCAGTTCTTC. It encodes CAWGAGYNEQFF.

This clone has just one count. The rearrangement links TRBV6-1 to TRBJ2-7, with 11 bases aligning to TRBD1. This CDR3 comprises 15 residues. CDR1 is MNHNS, CDR2 SASEGT, per germline. The trim removed 4 bases at V and 3 bases at J, leaving 5 bases unmatched. CDR3 amino acids: CASSAPGTGGYEQYF. The CDR3 DNA reads TGTGCCAGCAGTGCCCCCGGGACAGGGGGCTACGAGCAGTACTTC.

The chain joins TRBV5-1 to TRBJ1-1, with TRBD1 as a possible D gene (5 bases). The CDR3 covers 12 residues. From germline, CDR1 is SGHRS and CDR2 YFSETQ. V lost 2 bases to trimming and J lost 6 bases, with 8 bases between them. The CDR3 reads CASSLGESEAFF. CDR3 bases: TGCGCCAGCAGCTTAGGGGAATCTGAAGCTTTCTTT.

In this sample, this clone turned up once. The chain has TRBV19 and TRBJ2-2; TRBD2 is a possible D gene (5 bases). This CDR3 contains 14 residues. Germline CDR1 LNHDA, CDR2 SQIVND (reference sequence). V gave up 8 bases and J gave up 6 bases, with 16 bases separating them. In nucleotides, the CDR3 is TGTGCCAGTGCTCTGGGAGTTTACCCCGGGGAGCTGTTTTTT. Protein sequence: CASALGVYPGELFF.